Following are 6 T cell receptor beta chains from one sample sequenced in a study of blood T cells in healthy people across ages. The second PCR ran roughly 6 to 11 cycles with a sample-barcoded 5' primer and J-beta primers. TCRdb fed the 5' RACE reads into MiXCR, producing one record per CDR3 protein. The table includes hundreds of thousands of distinct CDR3 sequences, 49% detected once. Sequenced input: blood. These receptors all come from a woman aged 60-75 years in good health.

This clonotype was detected only a few times. This chain uses TRBV7-8 with TRBJ2-1; 9 positions match TRBD2. V trimming: 4 bases; J trimming: 8 bases; junction bases outside the gene matches: 9. Germline values: CDR1 SGHVS, CDR2 FQNEAQ. The CDR3 is 15 amino acids. The CDR3, as DNA: TGTGCCAGCAGCTCGATAGCGGGAGTGGGCTATGAGCAGTTCTTC. It is translated as CASSSIAGVGYEQFF. Combining the CDR3 with reference TRBV7-8 and TRBJ2-1 gives the whole variable domain GAGVSQSPRYKVAKRGQDVALRCDPISGHVSLFWYQQALGQGPEFLTYFQNEAQLDKSGLPSDRFFAERPEGSVSTLKIQRTQQEDSAVYLCASSSIAGVGYEQFFGPGTRLTVL.

This clonotype was seen a few times. The rearrangement joins TRBV18 to TRBJ2-7; no definite D call. The length of the CDR3 is 13 residues. Germline V gene sequence: CDR1 KGHSH, CDR2 LQKENI. The germline V and J ends were trimmed by 6 bases and 0 bases, with 9 bases remaining between them. CDR3 region: CASSSAASYEQYF. As DNA, the CDR3 is TGTGCCAGCTCCTCGGCCGCCTCCTACGAGCAGTACTTC. Full variable domain (missing parts from reference TRBV18 and TRBJ2-7): NAGVMQNPRHLVRRRGQEARLRCSPMKGHSHVYWYRQLPEEGLKFMVYLQKENIIDESGMPKERFSAEFPKEGPSILRIQQVVRGDSAAYFCASSSAASYEQYFGPGTRLTVT.

The chain combines TRBV20-1 with TRBJ2-3; 11 bases match TRBD2. The J segment lost 2 bases and the V segment lost 5 bases, leaving 3 bases of the junction unmatched. Germline V lookup: CDR1 DFQATT, CDR2 SNEGSKA (reference sequence). CDR3 size: 14 residues. The CDR3: CSALSGRDTDTQYF. Written as DNA, the CDR3 is TGCAGTGCTCTTAGCGGGAGGGACACAGATACGCAGTATTTT.

The chain recombines TRBV28 with TRBJ2-1; TRBD1 or TRBD2 may be the D gene (5 bases each). The CDR3 has 16 amino acids. CDR1 and CDR2 (germline): MDHEN, SYDVKM. With 4 bases removed from V and 2 bases from J, the gap between germline ends came to 15 bases. The CDR3 nucleotides are TGTGCCAGCAGTTCGTCCACAAGGGGAGCCTACAATGAGCAGTTCTTC. Amino acids: CASSSSTRGAYNEQFF.

DNA for the CDR3: TGTGCCAGCAGCTCTGGGAGTAGCTTGGATACGCAGTATTTT. Protein: CASSSGSSLDTQYF. The chain couples TRBV13 to TRBJ2-3; the D gene is possibly TRBD2 (5 bases). CDR3 length: 14 residues. Germline V lookup: CDR1 PRHDT, CDR2 FYEKMQ (reference sequence). V lost 4 bases and J lost 6, with 14 bases in between.

The chain combines TRBV6-5 with TRBJ2-1; D unresolved. V was cut by 5 bases and J by 7 bases, with 12 bases left in between. From germline, CDR1 is MNHEY and CDR2 SVGAGI. The CDR3 has 13 amino acids. CDR3 sequence (DNA): TGTGCCAGCAGTGCTGGCAGGACGAATGAGCAGTTCTTC. Translation gives CASSAGRTNEQFF.